The rows below give T cell receptor beta chains drawn from one sample of a study of Ad26.COV2.S vaccination and SARS-CoV-2 variants. Measured with immunoSEQ multiplex PCR; TCRdb has only the in-frame clones, and not every one. The table records roughly 400,000 clones, around 93% of them present only once. Material: peripheral blood, obtained in a trial of Ad26.COV2.S vaccine versus placebo. The receptors originated from a person aged 18 to 59 who received the Ad26.COV2.S COVID-19 vaccine or a placebo. CDR3s include the opening cysteine and the closing phenylalanine or tryptophan. The order of the fields is V gene, J gene, clone size, D gene, CDR3 DNA, CDR3 protein. A D gene is named only where the DNA matches it firmly. Clone size is not always given. Where it is, it says once, few, many or a class for expanded clones.

v_gene: TRBV10-3; j_gene: TRBJ2-7; abundance: once; d_gene: NA; CDR3nt: TGTGCCATCAGTGAGCCCGCCGAGGTTCACGAGCAGTACTTC; CDR3aa: CAISEPAEVHEQYF
v_gene: TRBV13; j_gene: TRBJ1-2; abundance: NA; d_gene: NA; CDR3nt: TGTGCCAGCAGCTTAAACAGGGATTATGGCTACACCTTC; CDR3aa: CASSLNRDYGYTF
v_gene: TRBV4-1; j_gene: TRBJ2-3; abundance: NA; d_gene: NA; CDR3nt: TGCGCCAGCAGCCAAGTCAGAGATACGCAGTATTTT; CDR3aa: CASSQVRDTQYF
v_gene: TRBV5-1; j_gene: TRBJ2-7; abundance: few; d_gene: NA; CDR3nt: TGCGCCAGCAGCTCCGAAACAGCTTACGAGCAGTACTTC; CDR3aa: CASSSETAYEQYF
v_gene: TRBV4-1; j_gene: TRBJ2-3; abundance: NA; d_gene: TRBD2; CDR3nt: TGCGCCAGCAGCCAAGGTACTAGCGGAGATACGCAGTATTTT; CDR3aa: CASSQGTSGDTQYF
v_gene: TRBV6-1; j_gene: TRBJ2-3; abundance: NA; d_gene: NA; CDR3nt: TGTGCCAGCAGTGATTGGCAGACTAGCACAGATACGCAGTATTTT; CDR3aa: CASSDWQTSTDTQYF
v_gene: TRBV5-4; j_gene: TRBJ2-5; abundance: NA; d_gene: NA; CDR3nt: TGTGCCAGCAGCTTCTCAGGGGCTGTAGGGGAGACCCAGTACTTC; CDR3aa: CASSFSGAVGETQYF
v_gene: TRBV6-2/TRBV6-3; j_gene: TRBJ2-1; abundance: NA; d_gene: TRBD2; CDR3nt: TGTGCCAGCAGCTTTAGCGGGGCCTTCGTGGATGAGCAGTTCTTC; CDR3aa: CASSFSGAFVDEQFF
v_gene: TRBV6-1; j_gene: TRBJ1-1; abundance: NA; d_gene: NA; CDR3nt: TGTGCCAGCAGTGAGACAGCGCGGTCTGAAGCTTTCTTT; CDR3aa: CASSETARSEAFF
v_gene: TRBV30; j_gene: TRBJ1-4; abundance: NA; d_gene: NA; CDR3nt: TGTGCCTGGAGTGGTGGGATTCGTGAAAAACTGTTTTTT; CDR3aa: CAWSGGIREKLFF
v_gene: TRBV3-1/TRBV3-2; j_gene: TRBJ2-3; abundance: NA; d_gene: NA; CDR3nt: TGTGCCAGCAGCCAAGACGGCAGGCCGGGGATTACAGATACGCAGTATTTT; CDR3aa: CASSQDGRPGITDTQYF
v_gene: TRBV4-1; j_gene: TRBJ1-6; abundance: NA; d_gene: TRBD1; CDR3nt: TGCGCCAGCAGCCAATATGGACAGGATTATAATTCACCCCTCCACTTT; CDR3aa: CASSQYGQDYNSPLHF
v_gene: TRBV7-2; j_gene: TRBJ2-5; abundance: NA; d_gene: NA; CDR3nt: TGTGCCAGCAGCTTAGGGTTCTTGCAAGAGACCCAGTACTTC; CDR3aa: CASSLGFLQETQYF
v_gene: TRBV6-5; j_gene: TRBJ2-1; abundance: NA; d_gene: TRBD1; CDR3nt: TGTGCCAGCAGTTACACCACAGGGGGTCGGATCAATGAGCAGTTCTTC; CDR3aa: CASSYTTGGRINEQFF
v_gene: TRBV5-1; j_gene: TRBJ1-3; abundance: NA; d_gene: NA; CDR3nt: TGCGCCAGCAGCTTGGGACCGGTGGCTGGAAACACCATATATTTT; CDR3aa: CASSLGPVAGNTIYF
v_gene: TRBV6-2/TRBV6-3; j_gene: TRBJ1-5; abundance: NA; d_gene: NA; CDR3nt: TGTGCCAGCAGTTCCGGCGGGGGGCGTCAGCCCCAGCATTTT; CDR3aa: CASSSGGGRQPQHF
v_gene: TRBV29-1; j_gene: TRBJ2-1; abundance: NA; d_gene: TRBD2; CDR3nt: TGCAGCGTGCCCGGTGGGGGGGGTGAGCAGTTCTTC; CDR3aa: CSVPGGGGEQFF
v_gene: TRBV5-1; j_gene: TRBJ2-7; abundance: NA; d_gene: TRBD1; CDR3nt: TGCGCCAGCAGTTCCGGACAGGGGAAATACGAGCAGTACTTC; CDR3aa: CASSSGQGKYEQYF
v_gene: TRBV19; j_gene: TRBJ1-2; abundance: NA; d_gene: NA; CDR3nt: TGTGCCAGTAGTACAGGGGAGCACTATGGCTACACCTTC; CDR3aa: CASSTGEHYGYTF